These 22 T cell receptor beta chains were sequenced from one sample in a study of Ad26.COV2.S vaccination and SARS-CoV-2 variants. Treatment denoted: 15 to 20 received Ad26.COV2.S at low or high dose, single or two shots; 5 received placebo; per-sample allocation not given. Sampling happened 63 days after the first vaccine or placebo injection. Profiling relied on immunoSEQ multiplex PCR, and the TCRdb table lists in-frame clones only, not all of them. The table records about 350,000 clones, 88% of them present only once. The sequencing used peripheral blood, collected in a trial of Ad26.COV2.S vaccine versus placebo. All receptors come from a person between 18 and 60 years old who received the Ad26.COV2.S COVID-19 vaccine or a placebo.

This clone was picked up one time. The chain combines TRBV7-8 with TRBJ2-7; maybe TRBD2 (6 bases). Germline V gives CDR1 SGHVS, CDR2 FQNEAQ. This CDR3 is 16 amino acids long. V was cut by 1 base and J by 0 bases, with 13 bases left in between. The CDR3 DNA reads TGTGCCAGCAGCTTAGGGGAGGCCAGGGTCTCCTACGAGCAGTACTTC. Residues: CASSLGEARVSYEQYF.

Written as DNA, the CDR3 is TGTGCCAGCAGCCAAGACCCTCATCTAGCGGGAGTTTACAATGAGCAGTTCTTC. As protein: CASSQDPHLAGVYNEQFF. The chain uses TRBV3-1 (or the pseudogene TRBV3-2) and TRBJ2-1, with TRBD2 identical over 10 bases. The germline V gene encodes CDR1 LGHDT and CDR2 YNNKEL (reference sequence). V was clipped by 0 bases and J by 4 bases; unmatched bases: 9. The CDR3 is made up of 18 amino acids.

V usage is TRBV6-2 or TRBV6-3 and J usage is TRBJ2-7, with 9 bases that match TRBD1. Trimming removed 4 bases from V and 1 base from J; junction bases left unmatched: 11. The CDR3 contains 17 residues. Germline CDR1 reads MNHEY; CDR2 reads SVGEGT. The CDR3 DNA follows: TGTGCCAGCAGTTCCCGAGCCGGGACAGGGCCTTCCTACGAGCAGTACTTC. Translation gives CASSSRAGTGPSYEQYF.

This clone appeared a few times. The rearrangement joins TRBV6-6 to TRBJ1-2; tentative D call: TRBD1 (6 bases). The CDR3 has 14 residues. V was clipped by 2 bases and J by 6 bases, with 13 bases between them. The V gene's germline CDR1 is MNHNY and CDR2 SVGAGI (reference sequence). The CDR3 DNA reads as TGTGCCAGCAGTTACGGGGCAGGGGTCGATGGCTACACCTTC. Its protein product is CASSYGAGVDGYTF.

This chain uses TRBV11-1 with TRBJ2-5; D gene ambiguous. Germline-derived CDR1 and CDR2 are SGHAT and FQDESV (reference sequence). The CDR3 runs 12 residues. V dropped 2 bases and J dropped 5 bases, with 6 bases sitting between them. In DNA form, the CDR3 reads TGTGCCAGCAGCTTAATCGGGGAGACCCAGTACTTC. Translated, it gives CASSLIGETQYF.

V gene TRBV3-1 (or the pseudogene TRBV3-2) combines with J gene TRBJ2-3, with 11 bases that match TRBD2. After removal of 1 base from V and 1 base from J, the junction contained 7 bases not matched to a gene. Germline values: CDR1 LGHDT, CDR2 YNNKEL (reference sequence). This CDR3 is built from 18 residues. The CDR3 region has the DNA TGTGCCAGCAGCCAAGCCGCGTATAGCGGGGGGGGCACAGATACGCAGTATTTT. It specifies CASSQAAYSGGGTDTQYF.

This clone was observed once. The chain has TRBV18 and TRBJ1-2; a possible D gene is TRBD1 (5 bases). The germline V and J ends were trimmed by 3 bases and 6 bases, with 11 bases remaining between them. The CDR3 has 13 residues. Germline loops: CDR1 KGHSH, CDR2 LQKENI. The CDR3 nucleotides read TGTGCCAGCTCACCCAGGGCCACAGATGGCTACACCTTC. It codes for CASSPRATDGYTF.

The J gene is TRBJ2-3, the V gene TRBV3-1 (or the pseudogene TRBV3-2); D is undetermined. Trimming removed 3 bases at V and 3 bases at J, with 4 bases between. The CDR3 has 12 amino acids. Germline V lookup: CDR1 LGHDT, CDR2 YNNKEL (reference sequence). CDR3 nucleotide sequence: TGTGCCAGCAGCCAGAATACAGATACGCAGTATTTT. This translates into CASSQNTDTQYF.

The rearrangement joins TRBV5-6 to TRBJ1-2; D is unresolved. Germline lookup yields CDR1 SGHDT and CDR2 YYEEEE. V was pared by 0 bases and J by 2 bases, with 14 bases between. This CDR3 is 16 amino acids long. The CDR3 DNA reads as TGTGCCAGCAGCTTGGAGTATGGGGTGTCCAACTATGGCTACACCTTC. This translates into CASSLEYGVSNYGYTF.

The table lists this clone with a count of one. The V call is TRBV3-1 (or the pseudogene TRBV3-2), the J call TRBJ2-7; no definite D call. CDR1 LGHDT and CDR2 YNNKEL come from the germline V gene (reference sequence). V was cut by 0 bases and J by 5 bases, with 17 bases left in between. This CDR3 is built from 16 residues. The CDR3 is CASSQEGRQQSHEQYF. The CDR3, as DNA: TGTGCCAGCAGCCAAGAAGGTAGGCAGCAAAGCCACGAGCAGTACTTC.

As regards this clone: In the same sample, other DNA sequences code for this CDR3. The chain links TRBV11-2 to TRBJ2-2; no clear D. The CDR3 length is 14 residues. V lost 0 bases to trimming and J lost 4 bases, with 6 bases between them. Germline V gene lookup returns CDR1 SGHAT and CDR2 FQNNGV. CDR3 DNA: TGTGCCAGCAGCTTAGATTCAGGCACCGGGGAGCTGTTTTTT. Translating gives CASSLDSGTGELFF. The full variable domain, completed using reference TRBV11-2 and TRBJ2-2, is EAGVAQSPRYKIIEKRQSVAFWCNPISGHATLYWYQQILGQGPKLLIQFQNNGVVDDSQLPKDRFSAERLKGVDSTLKIQPAKLEDSAVYLCASSLDSGTGELFFGEGSRLTVL.

V is TRBV27 and J is TRBJ1-4; D is undetermined. V was clipped by 7 bases and J by 4 bases, with 13 bases between them. Germline V gene sequence: CDR1 MNHEY, CDR2 SMNVEV (reference sequence). This CDR3 contains 14 residues. The CDR3 protein is CASTVTLGNEKLFF. CDR3 DNA sequence: TGTGCCAGCACCGTAACCCTGGGTAATGAAAAACTGTTTTTT.

The CDR3 here is CASSEFGVLEANEKLFF. The CDR3 DNA reads as TGTGCCAGCAGTGAATTTGGGGTTCTTGAAGCTAATGAAAAACTGTTTTTT. V gene TRBV25-1 combines with J gene TRBJ1-4; no firm D call. This CDR3 is built from 17 residues. CDR1 is MGHDK, CDR2 SYGVNS, per germline. V lost 1 base, J lost 3 bases, and 15 bases lay in between.

The gene calls are TRBV29-1 and TRBJ1-1; 9 nucleotides align to TRBD1. V dropped 4 bases and J dropped 1; count of bases not matched to a gene: 13. CDR1 is SQVTM and CDR2 is ANQGSEA in the germline V gene. The CDR3 loop spans 17 amino acids. The CDR3 here is CSVGGAFRGQGNTEAFF. The CDR3 DNA sequence: TGCAGCGTTGGAGGGGCTTTTAGGGGACAGGGGAACACTGAAGCTTTCTTT.

The chain has TRBV28 and TRBJ2-1; 14 nucleotides match TRBD2. Per germline, CDR1 MDHEN and CDR2 SYDVKM. The CDR3 consists of 15 residues. Germline trimming cut 6 bases from V and 7 bases from J; bases unmatched to any gene: 5. The CDR3 coding sequence is TGTGCCAGCAGATTCGGACTAGCGGGAGGAAATGAGCAGTTCTTC. Its translation is CASRFGLAGGNEQFF. Supplemented by reference TRBV28 and TRBJ2-1, the full variable domain reads DVKVTQSSRYLVKRTGEKVFLECVQDMDHENMFWYRQDPGLGLRLIYFSYDVKMKEKGDIPEGYSVSREKKERFSLILESASTNQTSMYLCASRFGLAGGNEQFFGPGTRLTVL.

This chain connects TRBV2 to TRBJ1-1; 7 bases match TRBD1. Germline V CDR1 and CDR2: SNHLY, FYNNEI. The CDR3 is 13 residues long. With 7 bases clipped from V and 4 bases from J, the junction kept 6 bases outside the gene matches. CDR3 region: CASTDRDRTEAFF. The CDR3 DNA reads as TGTGCCAGCACCGACAGGGATCGCACTGAAGCTTTCTTT. Full variable domain (remainder filled in from reference TRBV2 and TRBJ1-1): EPEVTQTPSHQVTQMGQEVILRCVPISNHLYFYWYRQILGQKVEFLVSFYNNEISEKSEIFDDQFSVERPDGSNFTLKIRSTKLEDSAMYFCASTDRDRTEAFFGQGTRLTVV.

The chain links TRBV11-3 to TRBJ2-2; D not resolved. The V end was cut by 0 bases, the J end by 2 bases, with 7 bases between. The CDR3 length is 15 residues. Germline CDR1 SGHNT, CDR2 YENEEA. Here the CDR3 DNA reads TGTGCCAGCAGCTTAGAGTACCGCAACACCGGGGAGCTGTTTTTT. It is translated as CASSLEYRNTGELFF.

The V gene is TRBV9, the J gene TRBJ2-1; TRBD2 aligns across 11 bases. CDR3 length: 13 residues. The V gene end was trimmed by 6 bases and the J gene end by 8 bases; junction bases not matched to a gene: 4. The germline V gene encodes CDR1 SGDLS and CDR2 YYNGEE. This CDR3 reads CASNELAGDEQFF. CDR3 sequence (DNA): TGTGCCAGCAATGAACTAGCGGGAGATGAGCAGTTCTTC.

This chain uses TRBV6-4 with TRBJ1-1; D is ambiguous. The germline V and J ends were trimmed by 3 bases and 1 base, with 6 bases remaining between them. Germline loops: CDR1 MRHNA, CDR2 SNTAGT. This CDR3 comprises 13 residues. CDR3 sequence reads: CASSERQNTEAFF. The CDR3 nucleotides are TGTGCCAGCAGTGAGAGACAGAACACTGAAGCTTTCTTT.

The rearrangement uses TRBV10-3 and TRBJ1-1, with 7 bases fitting TRBD1. This CDR3 is 13 amino acids long. Germline-derived CDR1 and CDR2 are ENHRY and SYGVKD. V dropped 6 bases and J dropped 4; count of bases not matched to a gene: 5. CDR3 nucleotides: TGTGCCATCAGAACGACAGGGACCACTGAAGCTTTCTTT. Translating it yields CAIRTTGTTEAFF.

This chain joins TRBV5-1 and TRBJ2-2; TRBD2 matches at 11 bases. Per the germline V gene, CDR1 is SGHRS and CDR2 is YFSETQ. Trimming cost V 7 bases and J 0 bases; bases outside gene matches: 5. The CDR3 covers 16 residues. The CDR3 protein is CASQTSGKPNTGELFF. CDR3 bases: TGCGCCAGCCAGACTAGCGGGAAGCCGAACACCGGGGAGCTGTTTTTT.

With respect to this clone: The same CDR3 also results from other DNA sequences found in this sample. The rearrangement joins TRBV7-9 to TRBJ1-5, with 7 bases that match TRBD1. The CDR3 runs 17 residues. Germline V CDR1 and CDR2: SEHNR, FQNEAQ (reference sequence). Losses at the gene ends were 1 base for V and 2 bases for J; bases not matched to a gene: 8. CDR3 bases: TGTGCCAGCAGCTTAGGTGGCAGGGGGAGAGGCAATCAGCCCCAGCATTTT. The encoded protein is CASSLGGRGRGNQPQHF.